These 17 T cell receptor beta chains came from one sample sequenced in a study of Graves' ophthalmopathy and Graves' hyperthyroidism. Researchers took RNA transcripts and amplified TCR beta CDR3 regions from them. RT-PCR in the first round used HTBI primers; a second-round multiplex PCR followed. TCRdb re-called the multiplex PCR reads with MiXCR, one entry per CDR3 protein. The top ten clones hold around 4.6% of a sample with a few hundred thousand distinct CDR3 sequences, about two fifths of them seen once. The sample was peripheral blood or thyroid tissue (not recorded which). These TCRs come from an adult man with Graves' hyperthyroidism.

The chain uses TRBV19 and TRBJ2-7; TRBD2 is a possible D gene (7 bases). Trimming took 5 bases from V and 3 from J, leaving 20 bases between them. CDR1 is LNHDA and CDR2 is SQIVND in the germline V gene (reference sequence). The CDR3 contains 16 residues. The CDR3 here is CASSWGGRGGGYEQYF. As DNA, the CDR3 is TGTGCCAGTAGTTGGGGGGGCAGAGGTGGTGGCTACGAGCAGTACTTC.

V is TRBV11-1 and J is TRBJ1-6; a weak D match, TRBD1 (6 bases). CDR1 is SGHAT, CDR2 FQDESV, per germline (reference sequence). The CDR3 spans 17 residues. V gave up 4 bases and J gave up 7 bases, with 20 bases separating them. The CDR3 sequence: CASSSHDLQGRNSPLHF. CDR3 coding DNA: TGTGCCAGCAGCTCGCACGACCTACAGGGTCGGAATTCACCCCTCCACTTT.

This clonotype was recorded many times. CDR3 loop: CASSTNRGGRTEAFF. The CDR3 DNA reads as TGTGCCAGTAGTACCAACAGGGGGGGACGCACTGAAGCTTTCTTT. V gene TRBV19 combines with J gene TRBJ1-1; 8 nucleotides line up with TRBD1. The V gene's germline CDR1 is LNHDA and CDR2 SQIVND (reference sequence). Losses at the gene ends were 4 bases for V and 4 bases for J; bases not matched to a gene: 8. The CDR3 totals 15 residues.

The gene calls are TRBV7-2 and TRBJ2-1, with D tentatively TRBD2 (6 bases). Germline V gene data show CDR1 as SGHTA and CDR2 as FQGNSA. V lost 1 base and J lost 0, with 13 bases in between. There are 17 residues in the CDR3. DNA for the CDR3: TGTGCCAGCAGCTTAGATGAAGGAGGGCCCTCCTACAATGAGCAGTTCTTC. Its protein product is CASSLDEGGPSYNEQFF.

This clonotype occurred many times. V gene TRBV29-1 combines with J gene TRBJ2-7; the D is unclear. Germline lookup yields CDR1 SQVTM and CDR2 ANQGSEA. This CDR3 region has 12 residues. Trimming pared 0 bases from V and 4 bases from J, leaving 7 bases between. Here the CDR3 DNA reads TGCAGCGTTGAAGATCAAGGGTACGAGCAGTACTTC. This encodes CSVEDQGYEQYF.

This chain links TRBV6-1 with TRBJ1-5; possible D gene TRBD1, 5 bases. Trimming shortened V by 4 bases and J by 6 bases, and 16 bases separated the two germline ends. The germline CDR1 and CDR2 sequences are MNHNS and SASEGT. The CDR3 totals 15 residues. For the CDR3, the DNA is TGTGCCAGCAGTGGGGGGGTCGGCGGTTCTCAGCCCCAGCATTTT. Its protein product is CASSGGVGGSQPQHF.

This clonotype was counted ten times or more. V gene TRBV9 combines with J gene TRBJ1-1; 7 bases map to TRBD1. CDR3 length equals 13 residues. Trimming cost V 4 bases and J 7 bases; bases outside gene matches: 7. Germline V gene data show CDR1 as SGDLS and CDR2 as YYNGEE. The CDR3 region has the DNA TGTGCCAGCAGCCCCATCGGGGACAGTGAAGCTTTCTTT. It yields the protein CASSPIGDSEAFF.

The chain has TRBV9 and TRBJ2-7; TRBD1 matches at 8 bases. CDR3 length equals 15 residues. CDR1 SGDLS and CDR2 YYNGEE come from the germline V gene. V lost 7 bases to trimming and J lost 1 base; unmatched junction nucleotides: 10. In DNA form, the CDR3 reads TGTGCCAGCTCACTCGGACAGGGTATGTCCTACGAGCAGTACTTC. Protein: CASSLGQGMSYEQYF.

In the case of this clonotype: Given a much more abundant clone one base away, this may be a read error. The CDR3 here is CASGLVGGAGYGYTF. The CDR3, as DNA: TGTGCCAGCGGCTTAGTTGGCGGGGCCGGCTATGGCTACACCTTC. This chain uses TRBV7-9 with TRBJ1-2; tentative D call: TRBD1 (5 bases). This CDR3 comprises 15 residues. Germline assignment: CDR1 SEHNR and CDR2 FQNEAQ (reference sequence). The whole variable domain, filled in from reference TRBV7-9 and TRBJ1-2, reads DTGVSQNPRHKITKRGQNVTFRCDPISEHNRLYWYRQTLGQGPEFLTYFQNEAQLEKSRLLSDRFSAERPKGSFSTLEIQRTEQGDSAMYLCASGLVGGAGYGYTFGSGTRLTVV.

This clonotype was counted ten times or more. This chain uses TRBV6-1 with TRBJ2-7, with a tentative D call TRBD2 (5 bases). Germline assignment: CDR1 MNHNS and CDR2 SASEGT. The CDR3 totals 14 residues. V gave up 1 base and J gave up 7 bases, with 14 bases separating them. The CDR3 DNA reads as TGTGCCAGCAGTGAAGTCGAAGGACTGGGGGAGCAGTACTTC. Encoded protein: CASSEVEGLGEQYF.

This clonotype appeared a few times. The CDR3 nucleotides are TGTGCCAGCAGTGAAGATTACAGCTATGGCTACACCTTC. Its protein is CASSEDYSYGYTF. The genes are TRBV6-1 and TRBJ1-2; D not certain. The CDR3 extends over 13 amino acids. With 1 base removed from V and 4 bases from J, the gap between germline ends came to 7 bases. Looked up from germline, CDR1 is MNHNS and CDR2 is SASEGT.

The chain uses TRBV2 and TRBJ1-1; the D gene is possibly TRBD1 (5 bases). Trimming shortened V by 6 bases and J by 5 bases, and 10 bases separated the two germline ends. The CDR3 has 12 residues. The germline V gene has CDR1 SNHLY and CDR2 FYNNEI. The CDR3 spells CASRLGRTEAFF. CDR3 sequence (DNA): TGTGCCAGCAGGTTGGGGCGGACTGAAGCTTTCTTT.

Concerning this clonotype itself: A much larger clone sits a single nucleotide away, making a read error possible. V is TRBV5-1 and J is TRBJ2-5; D ambiguous. The CDR3 is 13 amino acids. Germline values: CDR1 SGHRS, CDR2 YFSETQ. The germline V and J ends were trimmed by 1 base and 2 bases, with 6 bases remaining between them. CDR3 protein: CASSLTEQETQYF. In nucleotides, the CDR3 is TGCGCCAGCAGCTTGACAGAGCAAGAGACCCAGTACTTC.

Remarks on this clonotype: Just one base apart from a much larger clone, this may be a read error. The genes are TRBV12-3 or TRBV12-4 and TRBJ1-1, with 8 bases aligning to TRBD1. Trimming cost V 7 bases and J 5 bases; bases outside gene matches: 9. CDR3 length: 14 amino acids. CDR3 DNA: TGTGCCAGCAAACAGACAGGGGAATTTACTGAAGCTTTCTTT. Protein product: CASKQTGEFTEAFF.

On this clonotype itself: A much larger clone lies one base from this, so it may be a read error. This chain uses TRBV7-3 with TRBJ2-7; 7 bases agree with TRBD1. This CDR3 contains 16 residues. Germline V gives CDR1 SGHTA, CDR2 FQGTGA. The junction had 13 bases not matched to a gene; V was cut back by 6 bases and J by 2 bases. CDR3 protein: CASSLPSPTGPYEQYF. The CDR3 nucleotides are TGTGCCAGCAGTCTTCCTTCACCGACAGGGCCCTACGAGCAGTACTTC.

The rearrangement uses TRBV6-5 and TRBJ1-1, with D possibly matching TRBD1 (5 bases). V lost 0 bases and J 3 bases, leaving 11 bases between the germline ends. Per the germline V gene, CDR1 is MNHEY and CDR2 is SVGAGI. This CDR3 is built from 15 residues. The CDR3 nucleotides are TGTGCCAGCAGTTACTCGGCAGGGAGAGACACTGAAGCTTTCTTT. This codes for CASSYSAGRDTEAFF.

This clonotype was seen only a few times. This rearrangement joins TRBV9 to TRBJ1-2; 9 bases are shared with TRBD1. The CDR3 loop spans 14 amino acids. Germline V gene data show CDR1 as SGDLS and CDR2 as YYNGEE. V was clipped by 5 bases and J by 5 bases; unmatched bases: 7. CDR3 in amino acids: CASSRTGTGYGYTF. The CDR3 region has the DNA TGTGCCAGCAGTCGGACCGGGACAGGGTATGGCTACACCTTC.